A selection of T cell receptor beta chains follows, all from one sample in a study of technical replicates of blood from a handful of donors. Clones were read by immunoSEQ multiplex PCR, and TCRdb kept only the in-frame ones, dropping some. The sample carries under 85,000 clones, under 95% recorded once. The sequenced sample was T cells isolated from PBMCs. The source of these receptors is a human donor in good health. CDR3s include the opening cysteine and the closing phenylalanine or tryptophan. D genes are given only for firm matches. Where a row states a size, it is once, few, many or the class of an expanded clone; other rows omit it.

V: TRBV4-1
J: TRBJ2-7
size: once
D: TRBD1
CDR3: CASSHPRGDRGSYEQYF
DNA: TGCGCCAGCAGCCACCCGAGAGGGGACAGGGGATCCTACGAGCAGTACTTC

V: TRBV7-5
J: TRBJ2-7
size: NA
D: NA
CDR3: CVRRNNSWGHGYYEQYF
DNA: TGTGTCAGAAGGAATAATTCCTGGGGACACGGCTACTACGAGCAGTACTTC

V: TRBV5-1
J: TRBJ2-7
size: NA
D: TRBD1
CDR3: CASSSLQGGDEQYF
DNA: TGCGCCAGCAGCTCCTTACAGGGGGGCGACGAGCAGTACTTC

V: TRBV6-6
J: TRBJ2-2
size: NA
D: NA
CDR3: CASSLTGATGELFF
DNA: TGTGCCAGCTCTCTGACAGGAGCCACCGGGGAGCTGTTTTTT

V: TRBV6-1
J: TRBJ2-3
size: NA
D: TRBD2
CDR3: CASTLAGGLDTQYF
DNA: TGTGCCAGTACTCTAGCGGGAGGGCTGGATACGCAGTATTTT

V: TRBV28
J: TRBJ2-7
size: NA
D: TRBD1
CDR3: CASSSVGQGGYEQYF
DNA: TGTGCCAGCAGTTCTGTAGGACAGGGCGGCTACGAGCAGTACTTC

V: TRBV2
J: TRBJ1-1
size: NA
D: TRBD1
CDR3: CASSGQGMNTEAFF
DNA: TGTGCCAGCAGTGGACAGGGCATGAACACTGAAGCTTTCTTT

V: TRBV10-2
J: TRBJ2-3
size: NA
D: NA
CDR3: CASQASGTDTQYF
DNA: TGCGCCAGCCAGGCTAGCGGCACAGATACGCAGTATTTT

V: TRBV4-1
J: TRBJ2-5
size: NA
D: TRBD2
CDR3: CASSLGLAGGQETQYF
DNA: TGCGCCAGCAGCTTGGGACTAGCGGGGGGCCAAGAGACCCAGTACTTC

V: TRBV7-8
J: TRBJ1-2
size: NA
D: NA
CDR3: CASSSLGTGGYTF
DNA: TGTGCCAGCAGCTCCCTAGGGACTGGCGGCTACACCTTC

V: TRBV19
J: TRBJ2-7
size: NA
D: TRBD2
CDR3: CASSILAGNYEQYF
DNA: TGTGCCAGTAGTATACTAGCGGGTAACTACGAGCAGTACTTC

V: TRBV2
J: TRBJ1-1
size: NA
D: TRBD1
CDR3: CASNGDRGTEAFF
DNA: TGTGCCAGCAATGGAGACAGGGGTACTGAAGCTTTCTTT

V: TRBV2
J: TRBJ1-1
size: NA
D: NA
CDR3: CASRSTGNTEAFF
DNA: TGTGCCAGCAGATCGACAGGGAACACTGAAGCTTTCTTT

V: TRBV28
J: TRBJ1-2
size: NA
D: NA
CDR3: CASSFRGFYGYTF
DNA: TGTGCCAGCAGTTTTCGGGGATTCTATGGCTACACCTTC

V: TRBV19
J: TRBJ2-7
size: NA
D: TRBD1
CDR3: CASSISGTGAYEQYF
DNA: TGTGCCAGTAGTATATCGGGGACAGGGGCCTACGAGCAGTACTTC

V: TRBV27
J: TRBJ2-1
size: NA
D: TRBD1
CDR3: CASSLGPGRSGQGGNEQFF
DNA: TGTGCCAGCAGTTTAGGACCCGGCAGGAGCGGACAGGGGGGGAATGAGCAGTTCTTC

V: TRBV28
J: TRBJ2-7
size: NA
D: NA
CDR3: CASTDLAYEQYF
DNA: TGTGCCAGCACCGATTTAGCCTACGAGCAGTACTTC

V: TRBV2
J: TRBJ2-1
size: NA
D: NA
CDR3: CASLPPSARNEQFF
DNA: TGTGCCAGCTTGCCTCCCTCCGCACGGAATGAGCAGTTCTTC

V: TRBV6-5
J: TRBJ1-2
size: NA
D: NA
CDR3: CASSYVAGGTYGYTF
DNA: TGTGCCAGCAGTTACGTGGCGGGAGGGACCTATGGCTACACCTTC

V: TRBV14
J: TRBJ2-7
size: NA
D: TRBD1
CDR3: CASSPMDRGVYEQYF
DNA: TGTGCCAGCAGCCCTATGGACAGGGGTGTCTACGAGCAGTACTTC

V: TRBV5-6
J: TRBJ1-6
size: NA
D: NA
CDR3: CASTNGGLRSPLHF
DNA: TGTGCCAGCACTAACGGGGGGTTGCGTTCACCCCTCCACTTT

V: TRBV10-2
J: TRBJ2-5
size: NA
D: NA
CDR3: CASSDQGLPQETQYF
DNA: TGCGCCAGCAGTGACCAGGGACTGCCACAAGAGACCCAGTACTTC

V: TRBV19
J: TRBJ2-2
size: NA
D: NA
CDR3: CASSILGSFTGELFF
DNA: TGTGCCAGTAGTATACTGGGCAGCTTCACCGGGGAGCTGTTTTTT

V: TRBV27
J: TRBJ1-2
size: once
D: TRBD1
CDR3: CASRATGGNGYTF
DNA: TGTGCCAGCAGAGCGACAGGGGGCAATGGCTACACCTTC

V: TRBV30
J: TRBJ1-2
size: NA
D: NA
CDR3: CAWSVSPGGGYTF
DNA: TGTGCCTGGAGTGTAAGCCCGGGGGGGGGCTACACCTTC

V: TRBV9
J: TRBJ2-5
size: NA
D: TRBD2
CDR3: CASSVGTGGAGETQYF
DNA: TGTGCCAGCAGCGTAGGAACCGGGGGGGCTGGAGAGACCCAGTACTTC

V: TRBV30
J: TRBJ2-7
size: NA
D: TRBD1
CDR3: CAWSGGTGYYEQYF
DNA: TGTGCCTGGAGTGGCGGGACAGGGTACTACGAGCAGTACTTC

V: TRBV19
J: TRBJ1-1
size: once
D: NA
CDR3: CASSIPSFGSYTEAFF
DNA: TGTGCCAGTAGTATACCGTCCTTTGGCAGTTACACTGAAGCTTTCTTT

V: TRBV7-6
J: TRBJ2-4
size: NA
D: TRBD2
CDR3: CASSLVGGRSKNIQYF
DNA: TGTGCCAGCAGCTTAGTCGGCGGGAGGTCCAAAAACATTCAGTACTTC

V: TRBV5-4
J: TRBJ2-7
size: NA
D: NA
CDR3: CASSFGTGLSYEQYF
DNA: TGTGCCAGCAGCTTCGGCACAGGGCTCTCCTACGAGCAGTACTTC

V: TRBV5-8
J: TRBJ1-6
size: NA
D: NA
CDR3: CASSLEGRSSYNSPLHF
DNA: TGTGCCAGCAGCTTGGAGGGGAGGAGCTCCTATAATTCACCCCTCCACTTT

V: TRBV11-3
J: TRBJ2-1
size: NA
D: NA
CDR3: CASSLDQATLGEQFF
DNA: TGTGCCAGCAGCTTAGATCAGGCCACTCTCGGTGAGCAGTTCTTC

V: TRBV5-4
J: TRBJ2-7
size: NA
D: TRBD2
CDR3: CASSQWGGGLAGRGDEQYF
DNA: TGTGCCAGCAGCCAGTGGGGTGGCGGACTAGCGGGCCGAGGGGACGAGCAGTACTTC

V: TRBV19
J: TRBJ2-3
size: NA
D: TRBD2
CDR3: CASSMDGLASTDTQYF
DNA: TGTGCCAGTAGTATGGACGGACTAGCAAGCACAGATACGCAGTATTTT

V: TRBV28
J: TRBJ2-5
size: NA
D: TRBD2
CDR3: CASSLGPGLATSWAQYF
DNA: TGTGCCAGCAGTTTAGGCCCGGGACTAGCAACCTCATGGGCCCAGTACTTC

V: TRBV5-1
J: TRBJ1-1
size: NA
D: NA
CDR3: CASSPRGGFETEAFF
DNA: TGCGCCAGCAGCCCGAGGGGGGGGTTTGAGACTGAAGCTTTCTTT

V: TRBV5-5
J: TRBJ1-5
size: NA
D: TRBD1
CDR3: CASSPRDRVDQPQHF
DNA: TGTGCCAGCAGCCCACGGGACAGGGTGGATCAGCCCCAGCATTTT

V: TRBV21-1
J: TRBJ1-6
size: NA
D: NA
CDR3: CASSKGPKPGEQGGGSPLHF
DNA: TGTGCCAGCAGCAAGGGTCCTAAGCCCGGAGAGCAGGGAGGAGGTTCACCCCTCCACTTT

V: TRBV27
J: TRBJ2-7
size: once
D: NA
CDR3: CASSPGTYEQYF
DNA: TGTGCCAGCAGTCCGGGAACCTACGAGCAGTACTTC

V: TRBV29-1
J: TRBJ2-2
size: NA
D: TRBD2
CDR3: CSGERENTGELFF
DNA: TGCAGCGGGGAGCGGGAGAACACCGGGGAGCTGTTTTTT

V: TRBV27
J: TRBJ1-4
size: NA
D: NA
CDR3: CASKLVGERAITAKLFF
DNA: TGTGCCAGCAAGTTGGTAGGGGAAAGGGCCATAACAGCAAAACTGTTTTTT

V: TRBV19
J: TRBJ1-1
size: NA
D: NA
CDR3: CASRPEGRTEAFF
DNA: TGTGCCAGCCGACCGGAGGGGAGGACTGAAGCTTTCTTT

V: TRBV4-1
J: TRBJ2-1
size: NA
D: NA
CDR3: CASSQVSGSHNEQFF
DNA: TGCGCCAGCAGCCAAGTATCCGGGAGCCACAATGAGCAGTTCTTC

V: TRBV5-1
J: TRBJ1-1
size: NA
D: TRBD1
CDR3: CASGLPGQEDTEAFF
DNA: TGCGCCAGCGGATTACCGGGACAGGAAGACACTGAAGCTTTCTTT

V: TRBV14
J: TRBJ1-1
size: NA
D: NA
CDR3: CASSRIGSVTEAFF
DNA: TGTGCCAGCAGCCGTATCGGGTCGGTAACTGAAGCTTTCTTT

V: TRBV6-6
J: TRBJ2-1
size: NA
D: NA
CDR3: CASSYGTIQKEQFF
DNA: TGTGCCAGCAGTTACGGTACAATCCAAAAGGAGCAGTTCTTC

V: TRBV5-4
J: TRBJ1-4
size: NA
D: TRBD1
CDR3: CASSSRGTATNEKLFF
DNA: TGTGCCAGCAGCTCCAGAGGGACAGCAACTAATGAAAAACTGTTTTTT

V: TRBV7-9
J: TRBJ2-7
size: NA
D: NA
CDR3: CASSLGMRRDSYEQYF
DNA: TGTGCCAGCAGCTTAGGTATGAGGCGGGACTCCTACGAGCAGTACTTC

V: TRBV2
J: TRBJ2-7
size: once
D: NA
CDR3: CASSEDRGSSYEQYF
DNA: TGTGCCAGCAGTGAAGACCGCGGAAGCTCCTACGAGCAGTACTTC

V: TRBV30
J: TRBJ1-1
size: NA
D: TRBD1
CDR3: CAWSTGQTNTEAFF
DNA: TGTGCCTGGAGTACGGGACAGACGAACACTGAAGCTTTCTTT

V: TRBV5-1
J: TRBJ2-7
size: NA
D: NA
CDR3: CASSLGQGLHYEQYF
DNA: TGCGCCAGCAGCTTGGGGCAGGGACTTCACTACGAGCAGTACTTC

V: TRBV19
J: TRBJ2-7
size: once
D: TRBD1
CDR3: CASSISGGDIYEQYF
DNA: TGTGCCAGTAGTATTTCAGGGGGAGACATATACGAGCAGTACTTC

V: TRBV4-2
J: TRBJ1-6
size: NA
D: NA
CDR3: CASSQVKGDSPLHF
DNA: TGTGCCAGCAGCCAAGTTAAGGGGGATTCACCCCTCCACTTT

V: TRBV4-1
J: TRBJ1-1
size: NA
D: TRBD1
CDR3: CASSQGGQGNTEAFF
DNA: TGCGCCAGCAGCCAAGGAGGACAGGGGAACACTGAAGCTTTCTTT

V: TRBV5-1
J: TRBJ1-4
size: NA
D: TRBD1
CDR3: CASSLFDWTGEDATNEKLFF
DNA: TGCGCCAGCAGCTTGTTTGATTGGACAGGGGAGGATGCAACTAATGAAAAACTGTTTTTT

V: TRBV5-1
J: TRBJ1-4
size: NA
D: TRBD1
CDR3: CASSLGAGGTNEKLFF
DNA: TGCGCCAGCAGCTTGGGTGCAGGGGGAACTAATGAAAAACTGTTTTTT